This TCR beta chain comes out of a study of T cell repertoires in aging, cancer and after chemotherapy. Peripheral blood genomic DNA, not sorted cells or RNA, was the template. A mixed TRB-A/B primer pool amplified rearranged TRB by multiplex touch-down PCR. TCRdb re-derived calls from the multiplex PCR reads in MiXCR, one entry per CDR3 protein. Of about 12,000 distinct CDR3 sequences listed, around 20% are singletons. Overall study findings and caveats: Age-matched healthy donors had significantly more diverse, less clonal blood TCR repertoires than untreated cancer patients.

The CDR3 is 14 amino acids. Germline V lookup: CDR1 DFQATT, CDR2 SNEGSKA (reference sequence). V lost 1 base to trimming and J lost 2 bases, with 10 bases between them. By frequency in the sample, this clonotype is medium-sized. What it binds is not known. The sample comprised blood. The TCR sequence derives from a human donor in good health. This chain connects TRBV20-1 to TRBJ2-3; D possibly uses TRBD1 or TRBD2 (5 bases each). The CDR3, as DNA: TGCAGTGCTAGAGTGGGGGATCACACAGATACGCAGTATTTT. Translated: CSARVGDHTDTQYF.